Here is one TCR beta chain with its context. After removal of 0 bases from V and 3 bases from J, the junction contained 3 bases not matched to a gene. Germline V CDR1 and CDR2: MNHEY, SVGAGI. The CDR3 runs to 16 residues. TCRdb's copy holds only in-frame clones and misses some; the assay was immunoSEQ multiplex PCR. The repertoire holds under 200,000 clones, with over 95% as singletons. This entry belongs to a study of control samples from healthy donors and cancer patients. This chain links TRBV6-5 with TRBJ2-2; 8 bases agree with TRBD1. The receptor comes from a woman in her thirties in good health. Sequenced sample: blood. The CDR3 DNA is TGTGCCAGCAGTTACTCCTCCAGGGGGCACACCGGGGAGCTGTTTTTT. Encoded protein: CASSYSSRGHTGELFF.